The next 25 T cell receptor beta chains were all read from a single sample in a study of cytomegalovirus exposure and HLA in healthy donors. The PCR made use of 60 Vbeta and 13 Jbeta primers. Sequenced by immunoSEQ multiplex PCR; TCRdb stores in-frame clones only, minus some. Among around 140,000 clones, 82% were seen once, and the ten largest hold approximately 2.4%. Sequencing input: PBMCs. These receptors were obtained from a male donor in good health and CMV-seronegative.

This clone was counted only a few times. The rearrangement uses TRBV4-3 and TRBJ2-2, with TRBD1 identical over 11 bases. The J segment lost 3 bases and the V segment lost 0 bases, leaving 3 bases of the junction unmatched. Per the germline V gene, CDR1 is LGHNA and CDR2 is YSLEER. CDR3 length: 17 residues. For the CDR3, the DNA is TGCGCCAGCAGCCAAGACTGGACAGGGGGCCACACCGGGGAGCTGTTTTTT. It yields the protein CASSQDWTGGHTGELFF.

The gene calls are TRBV19 and TRBJ2-5, with TRBD2 as a possible D gene (5 bases). This CDR3 comprises 14 residues. CDR1 LNHDA and CDR2 SQIVND come from the germline V gene (reference sequence). Trimming shortened V by 3 bases and J by 4 bases, and 12 bases separated the two germline ends. The CDR3 nucleotides are TGTGCCAGTAGTATTGGTGGGAGAACAGAGACCCAGTACTTC. Amino acid sequence: CASSIGGRTETQYF.

There are many counts of this clone. V usage is TRBV5-6 and J usage is TRBJ1-1; D unclear. Trimming stripped 2 bases from V and 7 bases from J, with 18 bases between. The CDR3 is made up of 15 amino acids. Germline CDR1 and CDR2: SGHDT and YYEEEE. In DNA form, the CDR3 reads TGTGCCAGCAGCTTATCTGGAAGGTTCCGGGATGAAGCTTTCTTT. It is translated as CASSLSGRFRDEAFF.

This rearrangement joins TRBV27 to TRBJ2-3, with TRBD1 as a possible D gene (6 bases). Germline CDR1 is MNHEY and CDR2 is SMNVEV (reference sequence). The CDR3 is made up of 15 amino acids. V was shortened by 3 bases and J by 1 base, with 11 bases between the two germline ends. CDR3 bases: TGTGCCAGCAGTTTCTTGGCAGGGGGCACAGATACGCAGTATTTT. This translates into CASSFLAGGTDTQYF.

The gene calls are TRBV15 and TRBJ2-5, with D maybe TRBD2 (6 bases). The germline V and J ends were trimmed by 5 bases and 5 bases, with 15 bases remaining between them. Germline CDR1 LNHNV, CDR2 YYDKDF (reference sequence). This CDR3 has 14 residues. CDR3 in DNA: TGTGCCACCAGCGTAACCGGGAGTTCGGAGACCCAGTACTTC. Its translation: CATSVTGSSETQYF. The whole variable domain, remainder taken from reference TRBV15 and TRBJ2-5, is DAMVIQNPRYQVTQFGKPVTLSCSQTLNHNVMYWYQQKSSQAPKLLFHYYDKDFNNEADTPDNFQSRRPNTSFCFLDIRSPGLGDTAMYLCATSVTGSSETQYFGPGTRLLVL.

The chain carries TRBV19 and TRBJ2-1; D is undetermined. The CDR3 spans 13 residues. Trimming took 7 bases from V and 0 from J, leaving 7 bases between them. CDR1 and CDR2 (germline): LNHDA, SQIVND (reference sequence). CDR3 amino acids: CASTSLSYNEQFF. For the CDR3, the DNA is TGTGCCAGTACGAGCCTCTCCTACAATGAGCAGTTCTTC.

The chain combines TRBV11-2 with TRBJ2-7; maybe TRBD2 (6 bases). The CDR3 loop spans 14 amino acids. Trimming removed 5 bases at V and 2 bases at J, with 13 bases between. The germline gives CDR1 SGHAT, CDR2 FQNNGV. The CDR3 nucleotides read TGTGCCAGCAGCCGCTCGGGACTCCCCTACGAGCAGTACTTC. The encoded protein is CASSRSGLPYEQYF. The full variable domain, completed using reference TRBV11-2 and TRBJ2-7, is EAGVAQSPRYKIIEKRQSVAFWCNPISGHATLYWYQQILGQGPKLLIQFQNNGVVDDSQLPKDRFSAERLKGVDSTLKIQPAKLEDSAVYLCASSRSGLPYEQYFGPGTRLTVT.

The chain links TRBV18 to TRBJ2-2; 8 nucleotides match TRBD1. The ends lost 0 bases at V and 6 bases at J; junction bases unmatched: 3. Germline CDR1 reads KGHSH; CDR2 reads LQKENI. The length of the CDR3 is 15 residues. CDR3 in amino acids: CASSPPGQVSGELFF. The CDR3 DNA reads TGTGCCAGCTCACCACCGGGACAGGTATCCGGGGAGCTGTTTTTT. Supplemented by reference TRBV18 and TRBJ2-2, the full variable domain reads NAGVMQNPRHLVRRRGQEARLRCSPMKGHSHVYWYRQLPEEGLKFMVYLQKENIIDESGMPKERFSAEFPKEGPSILRIQQVVRGDSAAYFCASSPPGQVSGELFFGEGSRLTVL.

The chain employs TRBV5-1 and TRBJ2-5, with a possible D match to TRBD2 (6 bases). Germline assignment: CDR1 SGHRS and CDR2 YFSETQ. This CDR3 comprises 14 residues. V lost 6 bases and J lost 5, with 17 bases in between. The CDR3 sequence is CASNSGGPVETQYF. The CDR3 DNA reads TGCGCCAGCAATTCTGGAGGGCCAGTCGAGACCCAGTACTTC.

Only one count was recorded for this clone. This chain's CDR3 is CASSHWGGKETQYF. The CDR3 DNA reads as TGCGCCAGCAGCCATTGGGGAGGGAAAGAGACCCAGTACTTC. The chain links TRBV4-3 to TRBJ2-5, with 7 nucleotides matching TRBD2. V trimming: 3 bases; J trimming: 3 bases; junction bases outside the gene matches: 4. The germline V gene has CDR1 LGHNA and CDR2 YSLEER. This CDR3 is built from 14 residues.

The CDR3 is CASSLTGGLRTDTQYF. CDR3 DNA sequence: TGTGCCAGCAGCCTTACAGGGGGCCTTCGCACAGATACGCAGTATTTT. This chain joins TRBV7-9 and TRBJ2-3; 9 positions agree with TRBD1. CDR1 and CDR2 (germline): SEHNR, FQNEAQ (reference sequence). The CDR3 contains 16 residues. Trimming at V came to 5 bases and at J to 1 base, leaving 7 bases not matched to a gene. Full variable domain (rest looked up from reference TRBV7-9 and TRBJ2-3): DTGVSQNPRHKITKRGQNVTFRCDPISEHNRLYWYRQTLGQGPEFLTYFQNEAQLEKSRLLSDRFSAERPKGSFSTLEIQRTEQGDSAMYLCASSLTGGLRTDTQYFGPGTRLTVL.

V gene TRBV14 combines with J gene TRBJ1-2; 7 bases line up with TRBD1. J lost 8 bases, V lost 0 bases, and 12 bases had no gene match. There are 16 residues in the CDR3. CDR1 SGHDN and CDR2 FVKESK come from the germline V gene. This chain's CDR3 is CASSQDMAGGSEGYTF. As DNA, the CDR3 is TGTGCCAGCAGCCAAGATATGGCAGGGGGTTCCGAGGGCTACACCTTC.

V and J are TRBV7-9 and TRBJ2-7; tentatively, D is TRBD1 (6 bases). The V end was cut by 3 bases, the J end by 2 bases, with 17 bases between. The germline V gene has CDR1 SEHNR and CDR2 FQNEAQ (reference sequence). This CDR3 spans 16 amino acids. DNA for the CDR3: TGTGCCAGCAGCTTTTTTGGCAGGGGCGACGCCTACGAGCAGTACTTC. Encoded protein: CASSFFGRGDAYEQYF.

The chain couples TRBV5-1 to TRBJ2-2; tentatively, D is TRBD1 (5 bases). This CDR3 has 14 residues. Between the trimmed V and J ends, which lost 3 bases and 6 bases, there was a span of 12 bases. The V gene's germline CDR1 is SGHRS and CDR2 YFSETQ. CDR3 in amino acids: CASSSDGHAGELFF. DNA for the CDR3: TGCGCCAGCAGCTCGGACGGACACGCCGGGGAGCTGTTTTTT.

The rearrangement links TRBV5-4 to TRBJ2-5, with TRBD1 matching 8 bases. The CDR3 sequence is 15 residues long. V was pared by 4 bases and J by 4 bases, with 9 bases of the junction left unmatched. Germline loops: CDR1 SGHNT, CDR2 YYREEE (reference sequence). The CDR3: CASSHRQGAVETQYF. CDR3 in DNA: TGTGCCAGCAGCCACCGTCAGGGGGCTGTAGAGACCCAGTACTTC.

The CDR3 DNA reads as TGTGCCAGTACCCACGGGGGGCACAATCAGCCCCAGCATTTT. This sequence encodes CASTHGGHNQPQHF. The V gene is TRBV19, the J gene TRBJ1-5; D might be TRBD1 (6 bases). Germline V gives CDR1 LNHDA, CDR2 SQIVND (reference sequence). V dropped 7 bases and J dropped 3 bases, with 13 bases sitting between them. The CDR3 is 14 residues long. Supplemented by reference TRBV19 and TRBJ1-5, the full variable domain reads DGGITQSPKYLFRKEGQNVTLSCEQNLNHDAMYWYRQDPGQGLRLIYYSQIVNDFQKGDIAEGYSVSREKKESFPLTVTSAQKNPTAFYLCASTHGGHNQPQHFGDGTRLSIL.

This clone was seen a handful of times. CDR3 region: CASSDDEQYF. The CDR3 nucleotides read TGCGCCAGCAGTGACGACGAGCAGTACTTC. This chain connects TRBV10-1 to TRBJ2-7; D is undetermined. In germline, CDR1 is WNHNN, CDR2 SYGVQD (reference sequence). CDR3 length equals 10 residues. Trimming removed 3 bases from V and 5 bases from J, with 2 bases in between.

The chain uses TRBV7-9 and TRBJ2-5; TRBD1 matches 10 bases. The trim removed 5 bases at V and 11 bases at J, leaving 11 bases unmatched. This CDR3 has 14 amino acids. Germline CDR1 is SEHNR and CDR2 is FQNEAQ (reference sequence). The DNA for the CDR3 is TGTGCCAGCAGCGATGGGACAGGGGCTGGGGAGCAGTACTTC. As protein: CASSDGTGAGEQYF.

This clone was seen more than once but under ten times. This chain uses TRBV7-9 with TRBJ2-2; 7 bases are a match to TRBD2. CDR1 SEHNR and CDR2 FQNEAQ come from the germline V gene (reference sequence). This CDR3 comprises 15 residues. Trimming took 5 bases from V and 2 from J; bases not matched to a gene: 5. CDR3: CASSTPGLNTGELFF. The CDR3 nucleotides read TGTGCCAGCAGCACCCCGGGACTAAACACCGGGGAGCTGTTTTTT.

As concerns this clone: The CDR3 does not close with the conserved phenylalanine or tryptophan, likely indicating a read error. This rearrangement joins TRBV6-5 to TRBJ2-7, with TRBD1 identical over 8 bases. Germline V CDR1 and CDR2: MNHEY, SVGAGI. The CDR3 is 14 residues long. V was pared by 6 bases and J by 3 bases, with 7 bases of the junction left unmatched. The CDR3 reads CASRAGTGGYEQYL. DNA for the CDR3: TGTGCCAGCAGGGCTGGGACAGGCGGCTACGAGCAGTACCTC.

The chain carries TRBV2 and TRBJ1-2, with 11 bases fitting TRBD1. This CDR3 has 14 residues. V lost 8 bases to trimming and J lost 3 bases; unmatched junction nucleotides: 5. The germline V gene has CDR1 SNHLY and CDR2 FYNNEI. This CDR3 reads CASSRTGGDYGYTF. CDR3 DNA sequence: TGTGCCAGCTCCCGGACAGGGGGCGACTATGGCTACACCTTC.

The rearrangement joins TRBV7-2 to TRBJ2-4; TRBD1 might be the D (6 bases). Trimming left V 5 bases short and J 14 bases short, with 19 bases between. The CDR3 contains 13 residues. Germline CDR1 reads SGHTA; CDR2 reads FQGNSA. CDR3 protein: CASSPGHKTFEYF. CDR3 sequence (DNA): TGTGCCAGCAGCCCGGGACACAAAACATTCGAGTACTTC.

This chain joins TRBV6-5 and TRBJ1-2, with 8 bases lining up with TRBD1. This CDR3 comprises 15 residues. The ends lost 6 bases at V and 6 bases at J; junction bases unmatched: 12. Looked up from germline, CDR1 is MNHEY and CDR2 is SVGAGI. The CDR3 spells CASSSTLQGVDGYTF. CDR3 DNA sequence: TGTGCCAGCAGCTCCACCCTACAGGGGGTGGATGGCTACACCTTC.

V is TRBV4-3 and J is TRBJ2-7; 9 bases align to TRBD1. Per the germline V gene, CDR1 is LGHNA and CDR2 is YSLEER. V trimming: 3 bases; J trimming: 5 bases; junction bases outside the gene matches: 2. CDR3 length: 13 amino acids. CDR3 bases: TGCGCCAGCAGCCAGGGGACAGGGAACGAGCAGTACTTC. Translation: CASSQGTGNEQYF.

The V and J genes are TRBV19 and TRBJ1-1; the D gene is possibly TRBD1 (6 bases). Deletions cut 7 bases from V and 4 bases from J, with 10 bases between. Germline CDR1 and CDR2: LNHDA and SQIVND (reference sequence). This CDR3 comprises 12 residues. The CDR3 protein is CASIGGSTEAFF. In nucleotides, the CDR3 is TGTGCCAGTATAGGGGGAAGCACTGAAGCTTTCTTT.